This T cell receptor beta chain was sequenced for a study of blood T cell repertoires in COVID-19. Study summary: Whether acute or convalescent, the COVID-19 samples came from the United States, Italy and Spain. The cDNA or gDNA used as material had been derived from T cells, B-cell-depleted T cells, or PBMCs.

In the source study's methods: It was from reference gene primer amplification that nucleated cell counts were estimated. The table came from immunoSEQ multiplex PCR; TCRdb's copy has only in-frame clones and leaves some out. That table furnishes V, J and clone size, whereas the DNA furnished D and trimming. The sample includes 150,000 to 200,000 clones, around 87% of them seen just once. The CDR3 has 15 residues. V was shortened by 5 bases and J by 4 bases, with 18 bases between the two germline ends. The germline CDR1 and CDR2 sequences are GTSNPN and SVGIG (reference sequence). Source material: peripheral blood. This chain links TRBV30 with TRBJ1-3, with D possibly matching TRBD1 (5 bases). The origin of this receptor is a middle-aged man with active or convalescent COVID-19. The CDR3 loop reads CAWVNPGLSGNTIYF. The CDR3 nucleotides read TGTGCCTGGGTTAACCCAGGGCTCTCAGGAAACACCATATATTTT. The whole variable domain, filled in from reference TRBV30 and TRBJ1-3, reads SQTIHQWPATLVQPVGSPLSLECTVEGTSNPNLYWYRQAAGRGLQLLFYSVGIGQISSEVPQNLSASRPQDRQFILSSKKLLLSDSGFYLCAWVNPGLSGNTIYFGEGSWLTVV.